The entry that follows covers one T cell receptor beta chain sequence. The record originates from a study of shared clonotypes between healthy human individuals. CDR3 length equals 13 residues. Germline-derived CDR1 and CDR2 are MNHNS and SASEGT. Trimming left V 2 bases short and J 2 bases short, with 6 bases between. Naive CD8 cells lacked CD45RO, underwent positive selection for CCR7 and left out terminally differentiated effector memory CD45RA+ cells. Each sample came from a Caucasian adult donor living in Nashville, Tennessee. Profiling relied on immunoSEQ multiplex PCR, and the TCRdb table lists in-frame clones only, not all of them. The sample shows over 800,000 clones, around 92% of them seen only once.

The specimen sequenced was naive CD8+ T cells sorted from blood. This sequence originates from a man younger than 45 in good health. This chain connects TRBV6-1 to TRBJ1-2; D is ambiguous. Here the CDR3 DNA reads TGTGCCAGCAGTGAATGGCAGAACTATGGCTACACCTTC. It yields the protein CASSEWQNYGYTF.